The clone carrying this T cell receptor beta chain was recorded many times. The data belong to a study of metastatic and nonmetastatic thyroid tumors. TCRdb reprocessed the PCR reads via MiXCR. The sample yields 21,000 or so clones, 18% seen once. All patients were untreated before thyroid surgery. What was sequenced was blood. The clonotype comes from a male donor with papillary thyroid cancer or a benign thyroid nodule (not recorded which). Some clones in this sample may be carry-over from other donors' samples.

The CDR3 sequence: CASSPVAGGLNEQFF. The DNA of the CDR3 is TGTGCCAGCAGCCCAGTAGCGGGGGGTTTGAATGAGCAGTTCTTC. This chain links TRBV7-3 with TRBJ2-1; 10 positions match TRBD2. CDR1 and CDR2 from the germline V gene are SGHTA and FQGTGA. There are 15 residues in the CDR3. V shed 5 bases and J 7 bases; nucleotides not matched to a gene: 8.